This is a list of T cell receptor beta chains from one sample in a study of shared clonotypes between healthy human individuals. The method was immunoSEQ multiplex PCR; TCRdb's version includes in-frame clones alone and lacks a portion of them. The table has around 650,000 clones, approximately 96% seen once; the top ten hold about 0.12%. Sample: naive CD8+ T cells sorted from blood. The receptors were sampled from a woman aged 25 to 45 in good health. Each CDR3 is given with its conserved first and last residue. Fields, in order: clone size, D gene, V gene, J gene, CDR3 protein, CDR3 DNA. A D gene is named only where the DNA matches it firmly. The size entry is marked missing in some rows and otherwise reads once, few, many or a size class.

NA	NA	TRBV11-2	TRBJ1-1	CASSFWGNTEAFF	TGTGCCAGCAGCTTTTGGGGGAACACTGAAGCTTTCTTT
NA	NA	TRBV19	TRBJ2-7	CASSIVGGAGEQYF	TGTGCCAGTAGTATAGTCGGAGGGGCGGGTGAGCAGTACTTC
NA	NA	TRBV7-2	TRBJ2-7	CASSPTIGSSYEQYF	TGTGCCAGCAGCCCAACGATAGGGAGCTCCTACGAGCAGTACTTC
NA	NA	TRBV5-1	TRBJ2-7	CASSLTPSYEQYF	TGCGCCAGCAGCTTGACCCCCTCCTACGAGCAGTACTTC
NA	TRBD2	TRBV14	TRBJ2-7	CASSQTRLAGPYEQYF	TGTGCCAGCAGCCAAACGAGGCTAGCGGGACCCTACGAGCAGTACTTC
NA	TRBD2	TRBV7-6	TRBJ2-3	CASSFLAGGPTTDTQYF	TGTGCCAGCAGCTTTTTAGCGGGAGGACCCACCACAGATACGCAGTATTTT
NA	NA	TRBV19	TRBJ2-1	CASSFWEGDNEQFF	TGTGCCAGTAGTTTCTGGGAGGGGGACAATGAGCAGTTCTTC
few	NA	TRBV19	TRBJ1-5	CASSVRDTNQPQHF	TGTGCCAGTAGTGTCCGGGACACAAATCAGCCCCAGCATTTT
NA	NA	TRBV9	TRBJ2-5	CASSVGGSLGETQYF	TGTGCCAGCAGCGTAGGAGGGTCCCTAGGAGAGACCCAGTACTTC
NA	NA	TRBV25-1	TRBJ2-7	CASSEGSVNYEQYF	TGTGCCAGCAGTGAAGGCAGTGTAAACTACGAGCAGTACTTC
NA	TRBD1	TRBV5-1	TRBJ2-5	CASSPGTGGQETQYF	TGCGCCAGCAGCCCCGGGACAGGGGGCCAAGAGACCCAGTACTTC
NA	TRBD1	TRBV28	TRBJ1-1	CASSLRGLNTEAFF	TGTGCCAGCAGCCTCAGGGGGCTGAACACTGAAGCTTTCTTT
NA	NA	TRBV7-9	TRBJ2-5	CASSLAGGEETQYF	TGTGCCAGCAGCTTAGCAGGGGGAGAGGAGACCCAGTACTTC
NA	TRBD1	TRBV5-8	TRBJ1-1	CASSMRDRWTEAFF	TGTGCCAGCAGCATGAGGGACAGATGGACTGAAGCTTTCTTT
NA	TRBD2	TRBV11-2	TRBJ2-2	CASGLAGVITGELFF	TGTGCCAGCGGGTTAGCGGGAGTCATCACCGGGGAGCTGTTTTTT
NA	TRBD2	TRBV27	TRBJ2-3	CASSLLAGAGDTQYF	TGTGCCAGCAGTTTACTAGCGGGTGCGGGGGATACGCAGTATTTT
NA	NA	TRBV5-6	TRBJ1-4	CASSTGGGPNEKLFF	TGTGCCAGCAGCACTGGTGGGGGCCCTAATGAAAAACTGTTTTTT
NA	NA	TRBV10-1	TRBJ2-2	CASSPRGAGELFF	TGCGCCAGCAGCCCCCGGGGGGCTGGGGAGCTGTTTTTT
few	NA	TRBV16	TRBJ1-1	CASSQSGDTEAFF	TGTGCCAGCAGCCAATCGGGGGACACTGAAGCTTTCTTT
NA	NA	TRBV6-5	TRBJ1-3	CASSYLGPDSGNTIYF	TGTGCCAGCAGTTACCTCGGGCCAGACTCTGGAAACACCATATATTTT
NA	TRBD1	TRBV28	TRBJ2-7	CASSLAGQVYEQYF	TGTGCCAGCAGTCTGGCGGGACAGGTCTACGAGCAGTACTTC
NA	TRBD2	TRBV7-6	TRBJ2-1	CASSPSGSTYNEQFF	TGTGCCAGCAGCCCAAGCGGGAGCACGTACAATGAGCAGTTCTTC
NA	NA	TRBV27	TRBJ2-2	CASSLSDTNTGELFF	TGTGCCAGCAGTTTATCGGACACGAACACCGGGGAGCTGTTTTTT
NA	TRBD2	TRBV27	TRBJ2-5	CASSSTSDQETQYF	TGTGCCAGCAGTTCGACTAGCGATCAAGAGACCCAGTACTTC
NA	TRBD1	TRBV6-1	TRBJ1-1	CASSEVGTGEGAFF	TGTGCCAGCAGTGAAGTTGGGACAGGGGAGGGAGCTTTCTTT
NA	TRBD1	TRBV6-5	TRBJ2-7	CASSSRDRQYEQYF	TGTGCCAGCAGTTCCAGGGACAGGCAATACGAGCAGTACTTC
NA	TRBD2	TRBV29-1	TRBJ2-1	CSVSETNSGRASYNEQFF	TGCAGCGTTTCAGAAACGAATAGCGGGAGGGCCTCCTACAATGAGCAGTTCTTC
NA	TRBD2	TRBV30	TRBJ2-7	CAWSLIAGDEQYF	TGTGCCTGGAGTCTGATAGCGGGAGACGAGCAGTACTTC
NA	NA	TRBV6-5	TRBJ1-2	CASSYSEGDYGYTF	TGTGCCAGCAGTTACTCGGAGGGGGACTATGGCTACACCTTC
NA	NA	TRBV28	TRBJ1-4	CASSLRGAATNEKLFF	TGTGCCAGCAGTTTGCGGGGGGCCGCAACTAATGAAAAACTGTTTTTT
NA	NA	TRBV23-1	TRBJ2-4	CASSLQSERGLIQYF	TGCGCCAGCAGTCTTCAATCGGAGAGGGGACTCATTCAGTACTTC
NA	NA	TRBV7-8	TRBJ2-7	CASSLRTYEQYF	TGTGCCAGCAGCTTGAGGACCTACGAGCAGTACTTC
NA	TRBD2	TRBV6-4	TRBJ2-1	CASGPQLAGGNEQFF	TGTGCCAGCGGCCCCCAACTAGCGGGAGGGAATGAGCAGTTCTTC
NA	NA	TRBV11-2	TRBJ2-7	CASSLETHQAYEQYF	TGTGCCAGCAGCTTAGAAACTCACCAGGCCTACGAGCAGTACTTC
NA	NA	TRBV29-1	TRBJ2-1	CSVEGGDRYNEQFF	TGCAGCGTTGAAGGGGGTGACAGGTACAATGAGCAGTTCTTC
NA	NA	TRBV5-4	TRBJ2-1	CASSFQGGNEQFF	TGTGCCAGCAGCTTTCAGGGAGGCAATGAGCAGTTCTTC
NA	TRBD2	TRBV13	TRBJ2-7	CASSTRLAGVYEQYF	TGTGCCAGCAGCACCCGACTAGCGGGTGTCTACGAGCAGTACTTC
NA	NA	TRBV27	TRBJ2-2	CASSLWSGTANTGELFF	TGTGCCAGCAGTTTATGGTCAGGTACAGCGAACACCGGGGAGCTGTTTTTT
NA	NA	TRBV19	TRBJ1-1	CASLDGMNTEAFF	TGTGCCAGCTTAGACGGCATGAACACTGAAGCTTTCTTT
NA	TRBD1	TRBV19	TRBJ2-7	CASSAGQGYEQYF	TGTGCCAGTAGTGCGGGACAGGGCTACGAGCAGTACTTC
NA	NA	TRBV11-1	TRBJ2-1	CASSFSVNEQFF	TGTGCCAGCAGCTTCTCCGTAAATGAGCAGTTCTTC
NA	NA	TRBV4-1	TRBJ2-2	CASSQDGVGAVGELFF	TGCGCCAGCAGCCAAGACGGGGTGGGGGCTGTCGGGGAGCTGTTTTTT
NA	NA	TRBV27	TRBJ2-7	CASSLEGLLGGEQYF	TGTGCCAGCAGTTTAGAGGGACTCCTCGGAGGCGAGCAGTACTTC
NA	NA	TRBV6-6	TRBJ2-2	CASSYSSSGELFF	TGTGCCAGCAGTTACTCGTCGAGCGGGGAGCTGTTTTTT
NA	TRBD2	TRBV11-3	TRBJ2-1	CASSQEGTSGRREQFF	TGTGCCAGCAGCCAAGAGGGGACTAGCGGGAGGAGAGAGCAGTTCTTC
NA	NA	TRBV2	TRBJ2-7	CASSEGPGSYEQYF	TGTGCCAGCAGTGAAGGTCCAGGGTCCTACGAGCAGTACTTC